These T cell receptor beta chains were read from a single sample in a study of shared clonotypes between healthy human individuals. Here immunoSEQ multiplex PCR was the method, and the copy in TCRdb shows in-frame clones only, minus some. The data contain about 2 million clones, over 85% of them singletons. Sequenced sample: naive CD8+ T cells sorted from blood. These receptors were taken from a man between 18 and 29 years old in good health. Each CDR3 is given with its conserved first and last residue. The order of the fields is clone size, D gene, V gene, J gene, CDR3 protein, CDR3 DNA. The D gene is left open where the match is weak. Part of the rows lack a size; the others show once, few, many or a class for expanded clones.

.,TRBD2,TRBV27,TRBJ2-7,CASSLTERGYEQYF,TGTGCCAGCAGTTTAACCGAGCGGGGCTACGAGCAGTACTTC
.,TRBD1,TRBV4-1,TRBJ1-1,CASSQAQGAATEAFF,TGCGCCAGCAGCCAGGCACAGGGGGCGGCTACTGAAGCTTTCTTT
.,.,TRBV6-5,TRBJ1-1,CASSYSFLNTEAFF,TGTGCCAGCAGTTACTCTTTCTTGAACACTGAAGCTTTCTTT
.,.,TRBV7-6,TRBJ2-3,CASSRATGDTQYF,TGTGCCAGCAGCCGCGCGACTGGGGATACGCAGTATTTT
.,.,TRBV4-1,TRBJ2-7,CASSQVLGGHYEQYF,TGCGCCAGCAGCCAAGTCCTAGGTGGGCACTACGAGCAGTACTTC
.,TRBD1,TRBV29-1,TRBJ1-1,CGVARGGTEAFF,TGCGGCGTTGCCAGGGGGGGGACTGAAGCTTTCTTT
.,.,TRBV30,TRBJ2-1,CAWGPVNEQFF,TGTGCCTGGGGCCCGGTCAATGAGCAGTTCTTC
.,TRBD2,TRBV27,TRBJ2-1,CASRLYSGGSNEQFF,TGTGCCAGCAGGCTATATAGCGGGGGGAGCAATGAGCAGTTCTTC
few,TRBD1,TRBV5-4,TRBJ1-6,CASSFTGVGSPLHF,TGTGCCAGCAGCTTTACAGGGGTCGGTTCACCCCTCCACTTT
.,.,TRBV19,TRBJ2-7,CASSIDVTLTSYEQYF,TGTGCCAGTAGTATAGATGTGACCCTGACTTCCTACGAGCAGTACTTC
.,.,TRBV12-5,TRBJ2-7,CASGLMGYEQYF,TGTGCTAGTGGTTTAATGGGTTACGAGCAGTACTTC
once,TRBD1,TRBV7-8,TRBJ2-7,CASNTGQSYEQYF,TGTGCCAGCAACACGGGACAGTCCTACGAGCAGTACTTC
.,.,TRBV10-1,TRBJ1-5,CASPGTPSNQPQHF,TGCGCCAGCCCCGGGACACCGAGCAATCAGCCCCAGCATTTT
.,.,TRBV19,TRBJ1-6,CASSMETWGLNSPLHF,TGTGCCAGTAGTATGGAAACGTGGGGTCTAAATTCACCCCTCCACTTT
.,.,TRBV27,TRBJ2-1,CASSFQNEQFF,TGTGCCAGCAGTTTCCAAAATGAGCAGTTCTTC
.,TRBD1,TRBV15,TRBJ2-5,CATSRSPYRGSVETQYF,TGTGCCACCAGCAGGTCGCCTTACAGGGGGTCTGTAGAGACCCAGTACTTC
.,.,TRBV4-3,TRBJ2-3,CASSQVDGYTDTQYF,TGCGCCAGCAGCCAAGTGGACGGTTACACAGATACGCAGTATTTT
.,TRBD1,TRBV19,TRBJ1-5,CASSIVGDRAYNQPQHF,TGTGCCAGTAGTATAGTGGGCGACAGGGCGTACAATCAGCCCCAGCATTTT
.,.,TRBV6-1,TRBJ1-3,CASSDDSYSGNTIYF,TGTGCCAGCTCAGACGACTCTTACTCTGGAAACACCATATATTTT
.,.,TRBV5-5,TRBJ2-7,CASSLGLEVIYEQYF,TGTGCCAGCAGCTTGGGTCTAGAAGTGATCTACGAGCAGTACTTC
.,.,TRBV10-3,TRBJ2-7,CAISEYGHGEQYF,TGTGCCATCAGTGAGTACGGTCATGGCGAGCAGTACTTC
.,.,TRBV11-3,TRBJ2-3,CASSSGSDTQYF,TGTGCCAGCAGCTCGGGGTCAGATACGCAGTATTTT
.,.,TRBV25-1,TRBJ1-1,CASSEWAGSMNTEAFF,TGTGCCAGCAGTGAGTGGGCAGGGAGCATGAACACTGAAGCTTTCTTT
.,.,TRBV5-1,TRBJ1-1,CASSLAENTEAFF,TGCGCCAGCAGCCTCGCAGAGAACACTGAAGCTTTCTTT
.,.,TRBV5-4,TRBJ1-5,CASSQTGSNQPQHF,TGTGCCAGCAGCCAAACAGGGAGCAATCAGCCCCAGCATTTT
.,TRBD1,TRBV4-2,TRBJ1-6,CASSQDPGQSSYNSPLHF,TGTGCCAGCAGCCAAGATCCGGGACAGAGCTCCTATAATTCACCCCTCCACTTT
.,TRBD1,TRBV5-1,TRBJ2-7,CASSLAGTAPYEQYF,TGCGCCAGCAGCTTGGCCGGGACAGCCCCTTACGAGCAGTACTTC